This record looks at one T cell receptor (beta chain) sequence and its context. Its antigen is undetermined. This sample stems from a study of a mutant IDH1 vaccine in newly diagnosed glioma. On the study more broadly: Week 35 held visit V12, while week 47 held visit V13.

The CDR3 spans 13 residues. Trimming pared 0 bases from V and 2 bases from J, leaving 7 bases between. Germline assignment: CDR1 GTSNPN and CDR2 SVGIG (reference sequence). The repertoire was sequenced with immunoSEQ multiplex PCR; TCRdb's copy has only in-frame clones and lacks some. The sample lists roughly 38,000 clones, around 91% occurring once. Time point meaning: week 35, safety follow-up. In every dose of vaccine, 300 ug of mutant IDH1 20-mer peptide was given alongside topical imiquimod. The gene calls are TRBV30 and TRBJ1-1; D gene uncertain. The input for sequencing was PBMCs, taken from a glioma patient whose treatment included an IDH1 peptide vaccine. The TCR was taken from a man aged 40-49 years with glioma. The CDR3 is CAWSVTLNTEAFF. CDR3 in DNA: TGTGCCTGGAGTGTTACCCTTAACACTGAAGCTTTCTTT.